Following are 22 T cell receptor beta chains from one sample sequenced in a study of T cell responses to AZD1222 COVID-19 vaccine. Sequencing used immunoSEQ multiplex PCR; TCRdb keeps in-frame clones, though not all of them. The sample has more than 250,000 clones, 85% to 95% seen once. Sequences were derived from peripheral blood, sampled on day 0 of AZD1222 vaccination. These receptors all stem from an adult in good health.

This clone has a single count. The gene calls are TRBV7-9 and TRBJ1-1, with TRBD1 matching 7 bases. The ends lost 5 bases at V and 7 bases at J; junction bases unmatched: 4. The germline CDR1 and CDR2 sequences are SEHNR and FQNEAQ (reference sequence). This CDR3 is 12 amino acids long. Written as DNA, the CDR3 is TGTGCCAGCAGCCCAGGGACAGTTGAAGCTTTCTTT. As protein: CASSPGTVEAFF.

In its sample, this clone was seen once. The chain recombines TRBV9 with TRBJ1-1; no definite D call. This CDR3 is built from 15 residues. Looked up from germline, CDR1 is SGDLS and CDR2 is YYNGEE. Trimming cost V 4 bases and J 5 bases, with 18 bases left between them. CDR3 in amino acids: CASSTRGEVLTEAFF. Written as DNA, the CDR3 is TGTGCCAGCAGCACCCGTGGGGAGGTTTTAACTGAAGCTTTCTTT.

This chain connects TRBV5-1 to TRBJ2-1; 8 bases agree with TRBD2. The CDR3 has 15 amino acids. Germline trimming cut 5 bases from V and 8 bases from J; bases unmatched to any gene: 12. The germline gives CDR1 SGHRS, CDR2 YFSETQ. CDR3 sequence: CASRPGGTSTYEQFF. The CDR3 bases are TGCGCCAGCAGGCCGGGGGGGACTAGTACCTATGAGCAGTTCTTC.

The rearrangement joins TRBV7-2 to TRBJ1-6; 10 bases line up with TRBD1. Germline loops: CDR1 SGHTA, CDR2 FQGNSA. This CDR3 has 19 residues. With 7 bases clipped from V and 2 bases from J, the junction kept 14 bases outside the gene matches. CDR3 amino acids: CASTQNKGQGFAYNSPLHF. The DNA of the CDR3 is TGTGCCAGCACCCAAAATAAGGGACAGGGGTTCGCCTATAATTCACCCCTCCACTTT.

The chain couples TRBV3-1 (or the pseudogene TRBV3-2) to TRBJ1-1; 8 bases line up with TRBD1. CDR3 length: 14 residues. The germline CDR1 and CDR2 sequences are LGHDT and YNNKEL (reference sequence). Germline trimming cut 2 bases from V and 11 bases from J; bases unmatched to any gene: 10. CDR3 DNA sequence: TGTGCCAGCAGCCAACCGGCCAGGGGGCGAAGGGCTTTCTTT. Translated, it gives CASSQPARGRRAFF.

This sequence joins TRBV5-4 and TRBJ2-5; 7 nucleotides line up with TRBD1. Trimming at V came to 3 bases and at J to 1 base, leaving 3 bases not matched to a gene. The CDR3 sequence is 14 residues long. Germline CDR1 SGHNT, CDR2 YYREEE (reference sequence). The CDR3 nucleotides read TGTGCCAGCAGCTCAGGACAGGCCCAAGAGACCCAGTACTTC. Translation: CASSSGQAQETQYF.

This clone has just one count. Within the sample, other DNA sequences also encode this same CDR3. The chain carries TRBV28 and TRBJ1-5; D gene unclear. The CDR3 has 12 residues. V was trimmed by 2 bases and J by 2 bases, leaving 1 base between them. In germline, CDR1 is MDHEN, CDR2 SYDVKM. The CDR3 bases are TGTGCCAGCAGTTTAGGCAATCAGCCCCAGCATTTT. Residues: CASSLGNQPQHF.

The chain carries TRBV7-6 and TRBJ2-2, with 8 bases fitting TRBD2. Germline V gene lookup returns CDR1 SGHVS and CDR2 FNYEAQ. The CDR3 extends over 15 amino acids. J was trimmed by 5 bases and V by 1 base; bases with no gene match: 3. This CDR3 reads CASSLGASGTGELFF. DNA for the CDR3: TGTGCCAGCAGCTTAGGGGCTAGCGGGACCGGGGAGCTGTTTTTT.

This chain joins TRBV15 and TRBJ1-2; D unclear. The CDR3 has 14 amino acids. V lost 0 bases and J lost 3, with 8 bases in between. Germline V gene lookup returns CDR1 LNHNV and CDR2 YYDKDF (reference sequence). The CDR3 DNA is TGTGCCACCAGCAGAGATGGAACAGACTATGGCTACACCTTC. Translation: CATSRDGTDYGYTF.

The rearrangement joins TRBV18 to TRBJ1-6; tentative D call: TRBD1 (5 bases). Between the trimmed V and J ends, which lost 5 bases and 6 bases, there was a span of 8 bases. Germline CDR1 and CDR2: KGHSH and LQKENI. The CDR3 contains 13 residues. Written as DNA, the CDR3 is TGTGCCAGCTCAGAGACAGTTAATTCACCCCTCCACTTT. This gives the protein CASSETVNSPLHF.

The CDR3 DNA reads TGTGCCAGCAGCGACAGGGGGCGAGGGACCCAGTACTTC. This translates into CASSDRGRGTQYF. The rearrangement uses TRBV3-1 (or the pseudogene TRBV3-2) and TRBJ2-5, with 10 bases lining up with TRBD1. This CDR3 is 13 amino acids long. J gave up 7 bases and V 5 bases, and 4 bases lay outside the gene matches. CDR1 LGHDT and CDR2 YNNKEL come from the germline V gene (reference sequence).

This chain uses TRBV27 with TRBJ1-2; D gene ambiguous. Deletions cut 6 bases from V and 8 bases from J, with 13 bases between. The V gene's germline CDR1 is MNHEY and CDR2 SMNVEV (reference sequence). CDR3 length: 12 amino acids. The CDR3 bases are TGTGCCAGCAGCCCCACCAGCGGGGGCTACACCTTC. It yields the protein CASSPTSGGYTF.

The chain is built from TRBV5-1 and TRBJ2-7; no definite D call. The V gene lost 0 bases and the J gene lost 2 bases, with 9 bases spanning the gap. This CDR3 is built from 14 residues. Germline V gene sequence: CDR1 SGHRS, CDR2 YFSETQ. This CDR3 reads CASSLELVTYEQYF. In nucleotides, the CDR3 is TGCGCCAGCAGCTTGGAGTTGGTTACCTACGAGCAGTACTTC.

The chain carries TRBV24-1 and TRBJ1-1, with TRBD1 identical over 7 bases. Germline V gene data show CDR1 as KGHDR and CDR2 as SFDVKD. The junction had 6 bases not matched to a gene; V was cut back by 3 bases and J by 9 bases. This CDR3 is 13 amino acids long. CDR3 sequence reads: CATSDHTGEKAFF. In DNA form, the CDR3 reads TGTGCCACCAGTGATCATACAGGGGAGAAAGCTTTCTTT.

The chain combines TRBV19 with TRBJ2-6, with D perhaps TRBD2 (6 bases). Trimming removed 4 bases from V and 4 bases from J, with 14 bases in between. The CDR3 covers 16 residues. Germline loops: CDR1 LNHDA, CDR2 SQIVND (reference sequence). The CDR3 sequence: CASSTLRGSGANVLTF. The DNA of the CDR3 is TGTGCCAGTAGTACCCTCCGGGGGTCAGGGGCCAACGTCCTGACTTTC.

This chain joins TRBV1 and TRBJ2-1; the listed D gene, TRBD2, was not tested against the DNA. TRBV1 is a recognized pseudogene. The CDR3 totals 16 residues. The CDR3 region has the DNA TGCACCAGCACCCAGCCAGCAGCGGGGATCAGGGATGAGCAGTTCTTC. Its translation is CTSTQPAAGIRDEQFF.

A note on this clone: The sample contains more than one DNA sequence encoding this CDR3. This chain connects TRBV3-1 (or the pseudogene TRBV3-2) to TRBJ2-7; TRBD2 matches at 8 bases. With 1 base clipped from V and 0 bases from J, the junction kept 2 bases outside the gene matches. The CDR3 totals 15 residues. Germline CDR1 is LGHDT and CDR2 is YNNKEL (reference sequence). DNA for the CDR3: TGTGCCAGCAGCCAAGGGCTAGCGGGCTCCTACGAGCAGTACTTC. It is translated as CASSQGLAGSYEQYF.

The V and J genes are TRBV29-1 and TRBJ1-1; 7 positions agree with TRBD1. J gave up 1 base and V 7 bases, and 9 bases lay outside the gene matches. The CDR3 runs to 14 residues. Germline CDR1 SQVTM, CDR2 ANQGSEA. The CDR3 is CSGQTGTANTEAFF. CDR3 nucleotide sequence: TGCAGCGGTCAAACCGGGACAGCGAACACTGAAGCTTTCTTT.

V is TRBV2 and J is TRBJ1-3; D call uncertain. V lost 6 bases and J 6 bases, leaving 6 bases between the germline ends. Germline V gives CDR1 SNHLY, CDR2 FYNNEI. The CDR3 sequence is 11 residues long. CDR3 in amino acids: CASSTLNTIYF. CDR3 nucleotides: TGTGCCAGCAGCACACTAAACACCATATATTTT. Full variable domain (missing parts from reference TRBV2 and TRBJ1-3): EPEVTQTPSHQVTQMGQEVILRCVPISNHLYFYWYRQILGQKVEFLVSFYNNEISEKSEIFDDQFSVERPDGSNFTLKIRSTKLEDSAMYFCASSTLNTIYFGEGSWLTVV.

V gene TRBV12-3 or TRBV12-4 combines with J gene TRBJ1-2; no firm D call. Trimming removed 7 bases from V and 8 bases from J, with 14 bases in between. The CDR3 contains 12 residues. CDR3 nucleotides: TGTGCCAGCAACTACCTAGGGAGGGGCTACACCTTC. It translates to CASNYLGRGYTF.

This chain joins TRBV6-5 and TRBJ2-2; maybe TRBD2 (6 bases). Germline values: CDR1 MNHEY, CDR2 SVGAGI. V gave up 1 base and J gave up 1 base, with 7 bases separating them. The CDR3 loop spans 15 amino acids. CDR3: CASSYWRENTGELFF. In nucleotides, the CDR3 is TGTGCCAGCAGTTACTGGCGGGAGAACACCGGGGAGCTGTTTTTT.

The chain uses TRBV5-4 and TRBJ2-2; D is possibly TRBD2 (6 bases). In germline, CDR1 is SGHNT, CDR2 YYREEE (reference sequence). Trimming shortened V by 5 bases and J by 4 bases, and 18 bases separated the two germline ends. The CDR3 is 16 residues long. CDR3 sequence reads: CASRARGLTSTGELFF. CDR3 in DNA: TGTGCCAGCAGGGCGCGGGGTTTAACTAGCACCGGGGAGCTGTTTTTT.